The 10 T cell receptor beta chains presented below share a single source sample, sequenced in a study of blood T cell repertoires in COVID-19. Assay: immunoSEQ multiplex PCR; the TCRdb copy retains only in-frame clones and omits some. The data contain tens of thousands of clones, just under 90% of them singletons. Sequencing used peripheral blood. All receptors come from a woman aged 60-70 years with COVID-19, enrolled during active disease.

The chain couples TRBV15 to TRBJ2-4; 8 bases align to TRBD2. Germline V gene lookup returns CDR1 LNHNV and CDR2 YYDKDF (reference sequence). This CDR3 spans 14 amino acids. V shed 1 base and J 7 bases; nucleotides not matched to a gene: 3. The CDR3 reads CATSRGSGGNIQYF. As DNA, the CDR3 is TGTGCCACCAGCAGAGGGTCGGGGGGGAACATTCAGTACTTC.

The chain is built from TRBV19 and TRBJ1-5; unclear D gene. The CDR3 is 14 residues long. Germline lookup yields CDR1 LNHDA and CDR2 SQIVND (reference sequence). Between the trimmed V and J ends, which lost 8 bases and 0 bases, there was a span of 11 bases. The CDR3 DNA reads TGTGCCAGTCGTGGGCAGGTTAGCAATCAGCCCCAGCATTTT. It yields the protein CASRGQVSNQPQHF.

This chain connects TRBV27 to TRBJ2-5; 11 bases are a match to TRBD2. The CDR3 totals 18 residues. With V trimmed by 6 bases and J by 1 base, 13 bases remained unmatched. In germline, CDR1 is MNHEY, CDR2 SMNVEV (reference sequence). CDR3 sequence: CASSIGTSGGVGQETQYF. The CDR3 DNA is TGTGCCAGCAGCATAGGGACTAGCGGAGGCGTAGGCCAAGAGACCCAGTACTTC.

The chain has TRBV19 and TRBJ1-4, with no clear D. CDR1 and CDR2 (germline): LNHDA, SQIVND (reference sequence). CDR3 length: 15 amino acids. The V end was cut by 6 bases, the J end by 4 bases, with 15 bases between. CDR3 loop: CASRRHGSGNEKLFF. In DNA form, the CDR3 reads TGTGCCAGTAGGAGACACGGATCTGGTAATGAAAAACTGTTTTTT.

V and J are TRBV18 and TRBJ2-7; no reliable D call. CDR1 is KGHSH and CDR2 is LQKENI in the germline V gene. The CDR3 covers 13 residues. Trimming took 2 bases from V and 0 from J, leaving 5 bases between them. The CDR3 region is CASSPTGSYEQYF. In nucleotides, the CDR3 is TGTGCCAGCTCACCAACTGGCTCCTACGAGCAGTACTTC.

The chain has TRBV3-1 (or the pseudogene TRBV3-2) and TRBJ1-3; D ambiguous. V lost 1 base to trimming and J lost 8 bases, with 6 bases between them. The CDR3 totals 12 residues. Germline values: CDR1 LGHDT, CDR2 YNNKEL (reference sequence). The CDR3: CASSQVFHTIYF. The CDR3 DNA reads TGTGCCAGCAGCCAAGTATTCCACACCATATATTTT.

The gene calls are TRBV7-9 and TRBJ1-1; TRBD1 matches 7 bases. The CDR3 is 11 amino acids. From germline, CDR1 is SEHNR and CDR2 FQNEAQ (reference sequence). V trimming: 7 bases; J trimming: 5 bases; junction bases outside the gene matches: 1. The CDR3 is CASIQGTEAFF. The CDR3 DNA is TGTGCCAGCATACAGGGGACTGAAGCTTTCTTT.

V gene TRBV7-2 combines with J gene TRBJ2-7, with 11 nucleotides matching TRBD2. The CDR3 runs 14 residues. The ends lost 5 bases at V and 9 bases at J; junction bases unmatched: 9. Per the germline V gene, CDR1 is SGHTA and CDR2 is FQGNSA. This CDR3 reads CASSPTSGMEVQYF. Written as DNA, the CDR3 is TGTGCCAGCAGCCCGACTAGCGGGATGGAGGTGCAGTACTTC.

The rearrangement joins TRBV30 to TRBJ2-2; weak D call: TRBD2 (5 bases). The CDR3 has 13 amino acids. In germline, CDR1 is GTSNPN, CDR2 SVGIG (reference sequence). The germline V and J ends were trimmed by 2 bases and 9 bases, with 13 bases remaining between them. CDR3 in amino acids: CAWSPGRRRELFF. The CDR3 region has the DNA TGTGCCTGGAGTCCAGGCAGGAGGAGGGAGCTGTTTTTT.

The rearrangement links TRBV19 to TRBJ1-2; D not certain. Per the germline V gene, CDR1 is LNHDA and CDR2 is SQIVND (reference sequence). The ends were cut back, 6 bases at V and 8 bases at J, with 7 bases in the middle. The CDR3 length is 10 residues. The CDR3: CASRGRGYTF. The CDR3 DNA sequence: TGTGCCAGTAGGGGCCGAGGCTACACCTTC.